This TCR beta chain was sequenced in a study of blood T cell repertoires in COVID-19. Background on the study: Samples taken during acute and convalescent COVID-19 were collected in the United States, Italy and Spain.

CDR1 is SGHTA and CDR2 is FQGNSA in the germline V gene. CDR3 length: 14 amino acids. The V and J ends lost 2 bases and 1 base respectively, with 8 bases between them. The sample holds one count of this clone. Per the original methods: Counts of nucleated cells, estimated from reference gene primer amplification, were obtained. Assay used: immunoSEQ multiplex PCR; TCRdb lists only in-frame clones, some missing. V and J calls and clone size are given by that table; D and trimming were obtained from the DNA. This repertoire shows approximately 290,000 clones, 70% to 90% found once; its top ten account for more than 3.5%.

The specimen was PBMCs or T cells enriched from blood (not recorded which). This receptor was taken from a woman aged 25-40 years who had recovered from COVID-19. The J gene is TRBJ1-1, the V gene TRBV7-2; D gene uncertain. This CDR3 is CASSLWRQNTEAFF. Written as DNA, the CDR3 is TGTGCCAGCAGCTTATGGCGACAGAACACTGAAGCTTTCTTT.